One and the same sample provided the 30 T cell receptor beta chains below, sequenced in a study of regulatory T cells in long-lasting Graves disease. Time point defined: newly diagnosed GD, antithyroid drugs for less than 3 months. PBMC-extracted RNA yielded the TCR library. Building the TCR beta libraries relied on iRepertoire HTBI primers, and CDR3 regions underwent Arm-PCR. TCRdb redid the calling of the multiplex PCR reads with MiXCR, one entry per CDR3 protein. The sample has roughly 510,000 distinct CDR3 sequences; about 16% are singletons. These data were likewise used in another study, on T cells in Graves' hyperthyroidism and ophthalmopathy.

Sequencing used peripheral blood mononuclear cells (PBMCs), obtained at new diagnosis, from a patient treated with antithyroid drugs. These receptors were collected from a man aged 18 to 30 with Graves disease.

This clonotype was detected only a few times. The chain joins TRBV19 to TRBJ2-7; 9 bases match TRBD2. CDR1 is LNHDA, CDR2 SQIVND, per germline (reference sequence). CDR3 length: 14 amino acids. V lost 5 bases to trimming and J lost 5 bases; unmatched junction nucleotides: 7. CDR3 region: CASSLLAGPNEQYF. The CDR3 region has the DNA TGTGCCAGTAGTCTGCTAGCGGGACCTAACGAGCAGTACTTC. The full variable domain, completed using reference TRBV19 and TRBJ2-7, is DGGITQSPKYLFRKEGQNVTLSCEQNLNHDAMYWYRQDPGQGLRLIYYSQIVNDFQKGDIAEGYSVSREKKESFPLTVTSAQKNPTAFYLCASSLLAGPNEQYFGPGTRLTVT.

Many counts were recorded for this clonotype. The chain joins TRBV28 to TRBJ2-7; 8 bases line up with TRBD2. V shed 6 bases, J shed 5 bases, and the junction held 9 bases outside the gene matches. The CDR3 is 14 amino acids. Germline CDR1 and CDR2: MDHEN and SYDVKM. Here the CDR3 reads CASRSPGGRDEQYF. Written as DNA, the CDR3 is TGTGCCAGCAGGTCTCCGGGAGGGCGAGACGAGCAGTACTTC.

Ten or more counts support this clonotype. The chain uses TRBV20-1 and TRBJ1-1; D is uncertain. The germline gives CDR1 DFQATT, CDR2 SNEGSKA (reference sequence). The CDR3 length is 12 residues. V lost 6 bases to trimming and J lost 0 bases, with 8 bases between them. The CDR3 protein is CSATAMNTEAFF. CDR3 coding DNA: TGCAGTGCCACAGCCATGAACACTGAAGCTTTCTTT.

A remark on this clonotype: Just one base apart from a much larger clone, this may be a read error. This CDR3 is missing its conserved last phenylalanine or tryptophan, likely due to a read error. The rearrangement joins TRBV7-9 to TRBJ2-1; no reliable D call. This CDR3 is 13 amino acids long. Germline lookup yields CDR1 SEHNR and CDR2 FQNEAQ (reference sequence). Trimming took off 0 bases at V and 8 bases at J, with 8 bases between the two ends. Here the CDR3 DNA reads TGTGCCAGCAGCTTAGCTAAGCCCCATGAGCAGTTCTGC. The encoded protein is CASSLAKPHEQFC.

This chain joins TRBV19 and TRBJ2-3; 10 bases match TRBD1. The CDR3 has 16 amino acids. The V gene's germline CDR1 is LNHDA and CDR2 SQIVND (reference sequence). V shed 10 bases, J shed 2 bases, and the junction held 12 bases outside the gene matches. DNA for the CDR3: TGTGCCACTTACCCAACCGGGACAGGGGCCACAGATACGCAGTATTTT. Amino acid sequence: CATYPTGTGATDTQYF.

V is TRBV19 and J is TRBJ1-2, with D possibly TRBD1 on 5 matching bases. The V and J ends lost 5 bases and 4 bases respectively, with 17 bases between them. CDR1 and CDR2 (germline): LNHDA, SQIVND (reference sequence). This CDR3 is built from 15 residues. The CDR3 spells CASSPRQGQSYGYTF. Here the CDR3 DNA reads TGTGCCAGTAGTCCTCGGCAGGGTCAAAGCTATGGCTACACCTTC.

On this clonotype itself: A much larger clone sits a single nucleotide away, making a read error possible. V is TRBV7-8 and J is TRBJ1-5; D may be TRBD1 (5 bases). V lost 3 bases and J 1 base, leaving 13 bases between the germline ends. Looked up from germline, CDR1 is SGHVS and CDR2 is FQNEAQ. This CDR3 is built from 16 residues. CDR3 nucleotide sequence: TGTGCCAGCAGCTTTGGGACCCGGTCGAGCAATCAGCCCCAGCATTTT. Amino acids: CASSFGTRSSNQPQHF.

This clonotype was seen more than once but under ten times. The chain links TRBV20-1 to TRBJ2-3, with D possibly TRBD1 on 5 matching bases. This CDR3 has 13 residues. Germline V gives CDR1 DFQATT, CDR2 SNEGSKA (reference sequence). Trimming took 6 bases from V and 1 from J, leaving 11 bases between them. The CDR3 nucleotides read TGCAGTGCCCCCAGGGCGGGCACAGATACGCAGTATTTT. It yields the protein CSAPRAGTDTQYF.

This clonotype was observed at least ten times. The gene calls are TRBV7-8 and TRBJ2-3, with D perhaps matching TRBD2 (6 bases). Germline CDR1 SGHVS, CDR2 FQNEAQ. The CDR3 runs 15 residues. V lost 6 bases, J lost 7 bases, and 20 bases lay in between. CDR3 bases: TGTGCCAGCAGGCAAGGACTACCTAAGTCCAATACGCAGTATTTT. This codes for CASRQGLPKSNTQYF. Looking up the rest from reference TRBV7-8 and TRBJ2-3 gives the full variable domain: GAGVSQSPRYKVAKRGQDVALRCDPISGHVSLFWYQQALGQGPEFLTYFQNEAQLDKSGLPSDRFFAERPEGSVSTLKIQRTQQEDSAVYLCASRQGLPKSNTQYFGPGTRLTVL.

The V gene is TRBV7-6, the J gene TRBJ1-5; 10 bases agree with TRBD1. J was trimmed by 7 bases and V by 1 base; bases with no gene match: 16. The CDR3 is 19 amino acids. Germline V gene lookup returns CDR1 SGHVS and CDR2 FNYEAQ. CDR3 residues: CASSLDPGQGWDGVQPQHF. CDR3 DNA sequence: TGTGCCAGCAGCTTAGATCCGGGACAGGGGTGGGACGGCGTCCAGCCCCAGCATTTT.

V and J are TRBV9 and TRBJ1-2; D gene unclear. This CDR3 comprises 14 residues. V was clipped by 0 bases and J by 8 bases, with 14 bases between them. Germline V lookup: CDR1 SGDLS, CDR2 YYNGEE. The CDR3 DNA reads TGTGCCAGCAGCGTAGACGTGGGATCTGACGGCTACACCTTC. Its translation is CASSVDVGSDGYTF.

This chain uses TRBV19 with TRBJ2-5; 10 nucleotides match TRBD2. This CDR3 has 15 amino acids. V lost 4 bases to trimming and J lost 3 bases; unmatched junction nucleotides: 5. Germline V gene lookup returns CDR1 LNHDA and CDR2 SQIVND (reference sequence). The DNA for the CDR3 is TGTGCCAGTAGTACAAGGACTAGCGGCAAAGAGACCCAGTACTTC. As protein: CASSTRTSGKETQYF.

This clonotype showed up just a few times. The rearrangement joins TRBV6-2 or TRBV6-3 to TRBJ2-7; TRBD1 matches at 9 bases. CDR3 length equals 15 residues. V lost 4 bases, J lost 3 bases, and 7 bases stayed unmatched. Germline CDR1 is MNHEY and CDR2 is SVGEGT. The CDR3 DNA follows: TGTGCCAGCAGTTCCTCCGGGACAGGGCGCTACGAGCAGTACTTC. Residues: CASSSSGTGRYEQYF.

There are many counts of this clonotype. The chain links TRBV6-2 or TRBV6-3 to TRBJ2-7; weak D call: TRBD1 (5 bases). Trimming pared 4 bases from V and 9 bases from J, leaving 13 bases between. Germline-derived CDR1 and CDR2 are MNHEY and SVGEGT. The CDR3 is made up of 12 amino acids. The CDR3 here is CASSSEWGGQYF. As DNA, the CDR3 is TGTGCCAGCAGTTCGGAGTGGGGCGGGCAGTACTTC.

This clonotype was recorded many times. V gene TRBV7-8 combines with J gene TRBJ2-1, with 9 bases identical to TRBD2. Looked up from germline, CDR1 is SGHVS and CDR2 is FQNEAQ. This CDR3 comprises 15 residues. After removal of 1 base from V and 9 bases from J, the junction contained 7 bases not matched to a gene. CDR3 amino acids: CASSLGAGGPGEQFF. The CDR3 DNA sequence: TGTGCCAGCAGCTTAGGGGCGGGAGGGCCGGGTGAGCAGTTCTTC.

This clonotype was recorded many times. The CDR3 protein is CASSLLAGGPEETQYF. The CDR3 DNA reads TGTGCCAGCAGTCTCCTAGCGGGAGGGCCGGAGGAGACCCAGTACTTC. The chain combines TRBV28 with TRBJ2-5; TRBD2 matches 12 bases. Germline trimming cut 5 bases from V and 5 bases from J; bases unmatched to any gene: 9. The germline V gene encodes CDR1 MDHEN and CDR2 SYDVKM. The CDR3 extends over 16 amino acids. Based on the CDR3 plus reference TRBV28 and TRBJ2-5, the full variable domain is DVKVTQSSRYLVKRTGEKVFLECVQDMDHENMFWYRQDPGLGLRLIYFSYDVKMKEKGDIPEGYSVSREKKERFSLILESASTNQTSMYLCASSLLAGGPEETQYFGPGTRLLVL.

The CDR3 nucleotides are TGTGCCAGCAGCGTAGATGGGGTTCTAGCAACAGATACGCAGTATTTT. Encoded protein: CASSVDGVLATDTQYF. The chain carries TRBV9 and TRBJ2-3, with a weak D call TRBD2 (5 bases). Germline CDR1 reads SGDLS; CDR2 reads YYNGEE. The CDR3 sequence is 16 residues long. Trimming shortened V by 0 bases and J by 3 bases, and 14 bases separated the two germline ends.

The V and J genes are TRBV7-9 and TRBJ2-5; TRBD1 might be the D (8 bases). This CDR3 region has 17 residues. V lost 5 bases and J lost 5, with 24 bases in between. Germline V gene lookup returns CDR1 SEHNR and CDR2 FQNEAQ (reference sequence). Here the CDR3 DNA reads TGTGCCAGCAGCCCACCGCGGGGGCAGGGGGCAGGGGAGACCCAGTACTTC. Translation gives CASSPPRGQGAGETQYF.

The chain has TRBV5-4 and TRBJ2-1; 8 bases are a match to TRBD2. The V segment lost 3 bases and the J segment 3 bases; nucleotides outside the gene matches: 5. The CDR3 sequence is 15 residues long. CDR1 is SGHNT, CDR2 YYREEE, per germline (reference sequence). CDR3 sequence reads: CASSSDSGNYNEQFF. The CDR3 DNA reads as TGTGCCAGCAGCTCCGATAGCGGGAACTACAATGAGCAGTTCTTC.

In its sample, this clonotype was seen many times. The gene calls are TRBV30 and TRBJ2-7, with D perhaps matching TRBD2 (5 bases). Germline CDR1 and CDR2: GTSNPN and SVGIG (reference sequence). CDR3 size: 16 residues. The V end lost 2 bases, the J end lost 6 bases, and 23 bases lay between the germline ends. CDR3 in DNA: TGTGCCTGGAGTCCCCACGGGCCTGGCACTCGGGGCGAGCAGTACTTC. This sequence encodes CAWSPHGPGTRGEQYF.

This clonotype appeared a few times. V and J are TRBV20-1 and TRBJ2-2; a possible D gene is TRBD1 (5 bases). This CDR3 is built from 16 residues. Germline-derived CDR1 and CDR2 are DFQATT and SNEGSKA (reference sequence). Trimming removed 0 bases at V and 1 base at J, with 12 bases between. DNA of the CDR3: TGCAGTGCTAGAGATCGAAGGCAGGGGAACACCGGGGAGCTGTTTTTT. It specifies CSARDRRQGNTGELFF.

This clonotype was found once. Written as DNA, the CDR3 is TGTGCCAGCAGCGTAGCCGGGACAGGGTCCTTAGATACGCAGTATTTT. As protein: CASSVAGTGSLDTQYF. V usage is TRBV9 and J usage is TRBJ2-3; TRBD1 aligns across 9 bases. Germline V gene lookup returns CDR1 SGDLS and CDR2 YYNGEE. The CDR3 has 16 amino acids. V was clipped by 0 bases and J by 5 bases; unmatched bases: 7. The variable domain in full, completed from reference TRBV9 and TRBJ2-3, reads DSGVTQTPKHLITATGQRVTLRCSPRSGDLSVYWYQQSLDQGLQFLIQYYNGEERAKGNILERFSAQQFPDLHSELNLSSLELGDSALYFCASSVAGTGSLDTQYFGPGTRLTVL.

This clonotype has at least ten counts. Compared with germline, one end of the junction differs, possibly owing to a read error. The CDR3 sequence is CASSARDRDSKNF. The CDR3 bases are TGCGCCAGCAGCGCACGGGACAGGGATTCGAAGAACTTC. The chain carries TRBV5-1 and TRBJ2-7; 9 bases match TRBD1. The germline V gene encodes CDR1 SGHRS and CDR2 YFSETQ. This CDR3 has 13 residues.

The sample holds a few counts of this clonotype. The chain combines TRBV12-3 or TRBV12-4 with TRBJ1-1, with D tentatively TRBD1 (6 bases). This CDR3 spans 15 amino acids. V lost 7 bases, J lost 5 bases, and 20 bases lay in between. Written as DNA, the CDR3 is TGTGCCAGCACCGACCGGCAGGGGATCGGGACTGAAGCTTTCTTT. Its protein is CASTDRQGIGTEAFF.

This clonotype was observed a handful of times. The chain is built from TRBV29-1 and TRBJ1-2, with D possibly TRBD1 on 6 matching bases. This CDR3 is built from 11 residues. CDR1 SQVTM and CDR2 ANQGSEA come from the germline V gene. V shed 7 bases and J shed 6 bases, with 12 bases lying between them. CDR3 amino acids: CSAQGSDGYTF. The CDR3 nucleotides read TGCAGCGCGCAGGGGTCGGATGGCTACACCTTC. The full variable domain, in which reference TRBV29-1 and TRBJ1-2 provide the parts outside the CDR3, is SAVISQKPSRDICQRGTSLTIQCQVDSQVTMMFWYRQQPGQSLTLIATANQGSEATYESGFVIDKFPISRPNLTFSTLTVSNMSPEDSSIYLCSAQGSDGYTFGSGTRLTVV.

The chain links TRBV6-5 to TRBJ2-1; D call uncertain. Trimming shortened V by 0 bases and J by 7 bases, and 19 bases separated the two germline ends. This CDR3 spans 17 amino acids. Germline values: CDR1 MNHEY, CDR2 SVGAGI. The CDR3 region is CASSYSLGPLESNEQFF. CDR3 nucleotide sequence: TGTGCCAGCAGTTACTCGTTGGGCCCCCTGGAGTCGAATGAGCAGTTCTTC.

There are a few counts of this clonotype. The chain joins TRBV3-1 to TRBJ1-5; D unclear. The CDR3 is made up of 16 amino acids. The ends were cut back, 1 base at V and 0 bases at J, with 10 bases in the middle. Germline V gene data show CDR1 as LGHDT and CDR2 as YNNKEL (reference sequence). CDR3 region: CASSQGETYSNQPQHF. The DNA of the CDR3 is TGTGCCAGCAGCCAAGGTGAGACTTATAGCAATCAGCCCCAGCATTTT.

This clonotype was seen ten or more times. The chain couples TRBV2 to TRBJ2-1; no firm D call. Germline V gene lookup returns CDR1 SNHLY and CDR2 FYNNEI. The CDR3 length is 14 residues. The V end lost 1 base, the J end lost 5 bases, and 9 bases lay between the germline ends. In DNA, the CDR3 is TGTGCCAGCAGTGAAGTTGGTCAGGACAATGAGCAGTTCTTC. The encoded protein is CASSEVGQDNEQFF.

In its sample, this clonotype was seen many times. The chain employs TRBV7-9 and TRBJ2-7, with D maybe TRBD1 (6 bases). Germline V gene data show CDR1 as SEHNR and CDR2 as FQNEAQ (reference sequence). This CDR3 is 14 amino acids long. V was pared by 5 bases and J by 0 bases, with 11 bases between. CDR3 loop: CASSDGGSSYEQYF. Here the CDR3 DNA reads TGTGCCAGCAGCGATGGGGGCTCCTCCTACGAGCAGTACTTC.

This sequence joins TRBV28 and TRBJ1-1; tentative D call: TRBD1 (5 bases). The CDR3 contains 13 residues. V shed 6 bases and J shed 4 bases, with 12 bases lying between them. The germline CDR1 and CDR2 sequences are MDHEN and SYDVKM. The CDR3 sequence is CASSLTVITEAFF. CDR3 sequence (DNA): TGTGCCAGCAGCCTGACAGTGATCACTGAAGCTTTCTTT.